This T cell receptor beta chain originates from a study of shared clonotypes between healthy human individuals. Sequencing used immunoSEQ multiplex PCR; TCRdb keeps in-frame clones, though not all of them. The sample holds under 600,000 clones, about 96% seen once. What was sequenced was naive CD4+ T cells sorted from blood. Subset given: CD45RA+ positively selected. The TCR comes from a woman in her twenties or thirties in good health.

DNA for the CDR3: TGTGCCTGTCGCAGACAGAACGAGCAGTACTTC. Its translation is CACRRQNEQYF. The chain is built from TRBV30 and TRBJ2-5; D perhaps matches TRBD1 (5 bases). Judging by the DNA end, TRBJ2-7 fits better; the J call may be wrong. The CDR3 loop spans 11 amino acids. CDR1 is GTSNPN, CDR2 SVGIG, per germline (reference sequence).